This passage covers 11 T cell receptor beta chains from one sample sequenced in a study of shared clonotypes between healthy human individuals. Sequencing was performed with immunoSEQ multiplex PCR; in TCRdb, only in-frame clones are kept and a portion is missing. The profile covers a few million clones, with approximately 90% appearing a single time and over 0.12% taken by the ten largest. The sample taken for sequencing was naive CD4+ T cells sorted from blood. Described subset: CD45RA+ positively selected. The source of these receptors is a man younger than 35 in good health.

Remarks on this clone: The same CDR3 is also encoded by other DNA sequences in this sample. The V gene is TRBV18, the J gene TRBJ1-2; D is uncertain. Germline CDR1 and CDR2: KGHSH and LQKENI. The CDR3 is 13 residues long. V was clipped by 0 bases and J by 2 bases, with 4 bases between them. The CDR3 region has the DNA TGTGCCAGCTCACCACCCGGGAACTATGGCTACACCTTC. This sequence encodes CASSPPGNYGYTF. The entire variable domain, with the rest obtained from reference TRBV18 and TRBJ1-2, is as follows: NAGVMQNPRHLVRRRGQEARLRCSPMKGHSHVYWYRQLPEEGLKFMVYLQKENIIDESGMPKERFSAEFPKEGPSILRIQQVVRGDSAAYFCASSPPGNYGYTFGSGTRLTVV.

The V gene is TRBV7-2, the J gene TRBJ2-5, with D hard to call. Germline V gives CDR1 SGHTA, CDR2 FQGNSA. The V end lost 7 bases, the J end lost 3 bases, and 12 bases lay between the germline ends. The CDR3 has 13 amino acids. CDR3 loop: CASTKNMKETQYF. The CDR3, as DNA: TGTGCCAGCACCAAAAATATGAAAGAGACCCAGTACTTC.

The V gene is TRBV19, the J gene TRBJ1-5, with no clear D. CDR3 length: 13 amino acids. Germline V CDR1 and CDR2: LNHDA, SQIVND (reference sequence). The V end lost 7 bases, the J end lost 3 bases, and 10 bases lay between the germline ends. The CDR3 region has the DNA TGTGCCAGTAATCCGGTGTCCAATCAGCCCCAGCATTTT. As protein: CASNPVSNQPQHF.

The chain joins TRBV7-9 to TRBJ2-7; a weak D match, TRBD1 (6 bases). The CDR3 sequence is 13 residues long. V gave up 1 base and J gave up 5 bases, with 9 bases separating them. Germline loops: CDR1 SEHNR, CDR2 FQNEAQ (reference sequence). The CDR3 is CASSLDRADEQYF. CDR3 in DNA: TGTGCCAGCAGCTTAGACAGGGCGGACGAGCAGTACTTC.

The rearrangement uses TRBV7-3 and TRBJ2-3; no firm D call. This CDR3 is 14 amino acids long. Per the germline V gene, CDR1 is SGHTA and CDR2 is FQGTGA. Trimming pared 2 bases from V and 2 bases from J, leaving 8 bases between. The CDR3 DNA reads as TGTGCCAGCAGCTTATGGCAGAACACAGATACGCAGTATTTT. Its translation is CASSLWQNTDTQYF. The variable domain in full, with the rest retrieved from reference TRBV7-3 and TRBJ2-3, is GAGVSQTPSNKVTEKGKYVELRCDPISGHTALYWYRQSLGQGPEFLIYFQGTGAADDSGLPNDRFFAVRPEGSVSTLKIQRTERGDSAVYLCASSLWQNTDTQYFGPGTRLTVL.

V usage is TRBV18 and J usage is TRBJ2-1; 10 bases agree with TRBD2. The CDR3 sequence is 16 residues long. Germline CDR1 KGHSH, CDR2 LQKENI. The trim removed 3 bases at V and 8 bases at J, leaving 10 bases unmatched. CDR3 nucleotide sequence: TGTGCCAGCTCACCCACAAGCGGGAGGGCTGGGGATGAGCAGTTCTTC. It encodes CASSPTSGRAGDEQFF.

The J gene is TRBJ1-2, the V gene TRBV7-8; TRBD1 matches at 8 bases. CDR1 is SGHVS and CDR2 is FQNEAQ in the germline V gene. The J segment lost 3 bases and the V segment lost 4 bases, leaving 7 bases of the junction unmatched. The CDR3 totals 15 residues. The CDR3 here is CASSSPEQGDYGYTF. The CDR3 DNA reads TGTGCCAGCAGCTCCCCTGAACAGGGGGACTATGGCTACACCTTC.

This rearrangement joins TRBV28 to TRBJ1-6; D ambiguous. Trimming stripped 8 bases from V and 7 bases from J, with 18 bases between. The germline V gene has CDR1 MDHEN and CDR2 SYDVKM. The CDR3 is made up of 15 amino acids. The CDR3 region has the DNA TGTGCCAGCGGAGGCGACGGAAGGCCAAATTCACCCCTCCACTTT. This sequence encodes CASGGDGRPNSPLHF.

J is TRBJ1-6 and V is TRBV6-5, with a tentative D call TRBD1 (5 bases). Looked up from germline, CDR1 is MNHEY and CDR2 is SVGAGI. The CDR3 is made up of 15 amino acids. V lost 6 bases and J lost 7, with 16 bases in between. The CDR3 DNA sequence: TGTGCCAGCAGATGGGACTCTTACAACAATTCACCCCTCCACTTT. This gives the protein CASRWDSYNNSPLHF.

This chain uses TRBV28 with TRBJ2-7; 8 bases match TRBD2. Unmatched junction bases numbered 13, after V lost 3 bases and J lost 6 bases. CDR3 size: 16 residues. Germline V gene data show CDR1 as MDHEN and CDR2 as SYDVKM. CDR3 region: CASSFGGGRFPSEQYF. CDR3 bases: TGTGCCAGCAGTTTCGGGGGGGGGCGATTCCCGTCCGAGCAGTACTTC. The complete variable domain, with remaining parts taken from reference TRBV28 and TRBJ2-7, reads DVKVTQSSRYLVKRTGEKVFLECVQDMDHENMFWYRQDPGLGLRLIYFSYDVKMKEKGDIPEGYSVSREKKERFSLILESASTNQTSMYLCASSFGGGRFPSEQYFGPGTRLTVT.

V is TRBV18 and J is TRBJ2-3; perhaps D is TRBD1 or TRBD2 (5 bases each). Germline CDR1 reads KGHSH; CDR2 reads LQKENI. V shed 2 bases and J shed 5 bases, with 20 bases lying between them. This CDR3 has 17 amino acids. The CDR3 reads CASSPYKLRGAGDTQYF. CDR3 nucleotides: TGTGCCAGCTCACCATATAAGTTGAGGGGCGCGGGAGATACGCAGTATTTT.